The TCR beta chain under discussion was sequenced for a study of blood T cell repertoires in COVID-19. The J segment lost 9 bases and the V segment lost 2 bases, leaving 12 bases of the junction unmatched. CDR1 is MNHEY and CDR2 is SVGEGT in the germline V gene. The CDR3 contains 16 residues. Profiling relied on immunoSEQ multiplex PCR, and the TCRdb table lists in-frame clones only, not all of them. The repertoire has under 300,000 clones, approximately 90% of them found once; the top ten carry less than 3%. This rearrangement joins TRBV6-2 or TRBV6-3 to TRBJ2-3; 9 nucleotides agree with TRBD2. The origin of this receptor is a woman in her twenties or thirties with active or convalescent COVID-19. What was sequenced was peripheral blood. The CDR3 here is CASSYATSGPQDTQYF. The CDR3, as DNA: TGTGCCAGCAGTTACGCGACTAGCGGACCACAGGACACGCAGTATTTT.